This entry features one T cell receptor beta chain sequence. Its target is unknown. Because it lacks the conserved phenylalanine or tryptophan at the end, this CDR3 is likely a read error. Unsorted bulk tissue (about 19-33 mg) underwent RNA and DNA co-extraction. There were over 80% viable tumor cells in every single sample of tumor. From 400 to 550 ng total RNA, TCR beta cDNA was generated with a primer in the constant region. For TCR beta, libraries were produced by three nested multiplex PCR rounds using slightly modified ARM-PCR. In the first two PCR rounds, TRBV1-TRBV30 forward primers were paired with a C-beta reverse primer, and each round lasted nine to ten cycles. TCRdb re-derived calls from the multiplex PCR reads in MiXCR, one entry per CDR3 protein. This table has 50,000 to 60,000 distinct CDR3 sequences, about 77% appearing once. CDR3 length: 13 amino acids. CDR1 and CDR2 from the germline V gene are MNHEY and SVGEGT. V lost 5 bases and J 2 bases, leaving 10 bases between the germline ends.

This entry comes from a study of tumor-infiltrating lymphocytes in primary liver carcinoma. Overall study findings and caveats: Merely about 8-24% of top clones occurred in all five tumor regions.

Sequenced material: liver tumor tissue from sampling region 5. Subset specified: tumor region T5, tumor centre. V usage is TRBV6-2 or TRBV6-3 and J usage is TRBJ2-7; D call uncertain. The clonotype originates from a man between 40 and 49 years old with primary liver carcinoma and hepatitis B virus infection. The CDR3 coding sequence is TGTGCCAGCAGTCCGGTTCGAGCCTACGAGCAGTACTTG. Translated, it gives CASSPVRAYEQYL.